This TCR beta chain was sequenced during a study of T cell responses to AZD1222 COVID-19 vaccine. Looked up from germline, CDR1 is LNHDA and CDR2 is SQIVND (reference sequence). This CDR3 spans 17 amino acids. The V end was cut by 5 bases, the J end by 4 bases, with 22 bases between. Points from the study as a whole: At study baseline, merely several AZD1222 recipients were seropositive. Possibly, clonal diversity was underestimated; donors were largely white British and included more females. Nearly half of the spike-specific TCRs reportedly recognize variant regions that carry no mutations.

In its sample, this clone was seen once. What it recognizes is unknown. The assay was immunoSEQ multiplex PCR, and TCRdb's table has in-frame clones only and misses some. Here the sample spans almost 55,000 clones, around 80% being singletons. The sequence was collected from an adult in good health. This chain joins TRBV19 and TRBJ2-3; D may be TRBD1 (6 bases). The sample in question was peripheral blood, obtained on day 0 of AZD1222 vaccination. CDR3 DNA sequence: TGTGCCAGTAGTCCAACACCGGGGCAGGGGATGGCAGATACGCAGTATTTT. Translating it yields CASSPTPGQGMADTQYF.